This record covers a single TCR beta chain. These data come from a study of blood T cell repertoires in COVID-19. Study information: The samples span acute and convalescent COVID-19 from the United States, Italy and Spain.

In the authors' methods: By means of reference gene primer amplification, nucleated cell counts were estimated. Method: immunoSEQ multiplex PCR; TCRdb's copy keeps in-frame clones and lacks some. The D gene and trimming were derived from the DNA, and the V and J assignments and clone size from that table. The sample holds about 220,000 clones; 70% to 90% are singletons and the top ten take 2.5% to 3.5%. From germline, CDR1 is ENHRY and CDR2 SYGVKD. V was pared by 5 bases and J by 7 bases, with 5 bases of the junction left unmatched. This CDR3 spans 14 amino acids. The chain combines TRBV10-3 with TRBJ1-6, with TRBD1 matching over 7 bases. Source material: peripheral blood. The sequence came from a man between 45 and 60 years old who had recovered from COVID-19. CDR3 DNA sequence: TGTGCCATCAGTTCCGGGACAGAAAATTCACCCCTCCACTTT. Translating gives CAISSGTENSPLHF.